This TCR beta chain was identified in a study of Graves' ophthalmopathy and Graves' hyperthyroidism (dated by TCRdb to about 2018). As for the study more broadly: Peripheral blood was collected before any treatment was given, at the time of initial diagnosis. In total, 135 blood samples were TCR-sequenced: 40 to 45 ophthalmopathy, some 75 hyperthyroidism and some 17 hyperthyroidism-to-ophthalmopathy patients. In six hyperthyroidism patients, T-cell repertoires of thyroid tissue and blood were compared. Following sample collection, hyperthyroidism patients were given methimazole at a starting dose of 30 mg daily, and ophthalmopathy patients were given high-dose intravenous methylprednisolone. To explore V-J signatures that separate ophthalmopathy from hyperthyroidism, a discovery set of approximately 100 patients was enrolled, consisting of 40 to 45 with ophthalmopathy and 55 to 65 with stable hyperthyroidism. TCR beta repertoire signatures were used to distinguish Graves' ophthalmopathy from Graves' hyperthyroidism and to predict progression to ophthalmopathy. For independent validation, a separate cohort was made up of approximately 19 hyperthyroidism patients plus 17 patients who later progressed from hyperthyroidism to ophthalmopathy. What the work shows at the level of the full study, not this receptor alone: No statistical method was used to predetermine the sample size, and group allocation was not hidden from the investigators. Most of the expanded thyroid clonotypes with a frequency above 0.001 were also detected in blood, and it was suggested that the thyroid immune response may be reflected by blood repertoires. Ophthalmopathy was separated from stable hyperthyroidism by the 13-signature model with just under 90% sensitivity and about 83% specificity in cross-validation and with 80%/75% in the test set. In validation, the model predicted ophthalmopathy progression with 55% to 71% sensitivity and 72.22% specificity; 12 predicted patients were CT-confirmed with GO in a median of 6.5 months.

The CDR3 sequence holds 11 residues, the cysteine and phenylalanine included. Solely the CDR3 DNA is kept, with 33 bases framed from the first base. For CDR1 and CDR2, the germline V gene (reference sequence) lists SEHNR and FQNEAQ. Ophthalmopathy patients had moderately to severely active disease, Clinical Activity Score of at least 3, NOSPECS grade of at least 4, and disease duration under 3 months. Patients were excluded if they had other autoimmune diseases, uncontrolled infections, pregnancy or lactation. Clinical symptoms, serum thyroxine, TRAb, thyroid ultrasound and orbital computed tomography were used for diagnosis. Ficoll-Paque density gradient centrifugation was used to isolate PBMCs from around 10 ml of fresh peripheral blood. Total RNA was extracted with Trizol reagent and quality-checked on an Agilent 2100 Bioanalyzer. For repertoire sequencing, TCR beta CDR3 regions were amplified from RNA transcripts. HTBI primers and the Qiagen OneStep RT-PCR kit were used in a first-round RT-PCR, which was followed by a second-round multiplex PCR, size selection and purification. Libraries were sequenced paired-end with 100 bp reads on an Illumina HiSeq2000. The study's processing was this. Reads were processed with SOAPnuke, discarding reads with adapters, uncalled bases, mean Phred below 15, or no exact constant-primer or identifier match. COPE v1.2.5 was used to merge high-quality paired reads. Each unique nucleotide sequence was defined as a clonotype, and clonotypes were aligned to IMGT TRB V, D and J references with MiTCR v1.1. Analysis was restricted to V-J combinations with a frequency above 0.0001, which covered 99.2% of repertoires. For each V-J combination, a TCR clonal expansion and chaos score was defined as the ratio of F50 clonal expansion to chaos observed in the TCRdist matrix. Welch's t-statistics and random forest were used to reduce features to about 13 V-J combinations, which were fed into a naive Bayes classifier. Thyroid-blood repertoire similarity was quantified with the Morisita-Horn index. The public reads were reanalyzed by TCRdb: fastp trimming at Q25, MiXCR alignment, in-frame beta chains only. A single entry per CDR3 protein holds the most common genes and DNA from its merged rows. The V and J calls, along with clone size, are taken from TCRdb and not from the paper's own processing. The table for this sample lists 600,000 to 700,000 distinct CDR3 sequences; about 41% of them were counted only once. Of the sample, 2.5% to 3.5% falls within the top ten clones.

This clonotype was observed many times. What antigen it recognizes has not been identified. A junction end diverges from the germline sequence, so it may reflect a read error. Sequenced material: peripheral blood. The sequence was obtained from an adult man with Graves' ophthalmopathy. In this chain, TRBV7-9 is recombined with TRBJ2-5, and 7 junction bases match TRBD2. The nucleotide sequence is TGTGCCAGCAGCTCCGGGGACTACGAAAACTTC. It specifies CASSSGDYENF.